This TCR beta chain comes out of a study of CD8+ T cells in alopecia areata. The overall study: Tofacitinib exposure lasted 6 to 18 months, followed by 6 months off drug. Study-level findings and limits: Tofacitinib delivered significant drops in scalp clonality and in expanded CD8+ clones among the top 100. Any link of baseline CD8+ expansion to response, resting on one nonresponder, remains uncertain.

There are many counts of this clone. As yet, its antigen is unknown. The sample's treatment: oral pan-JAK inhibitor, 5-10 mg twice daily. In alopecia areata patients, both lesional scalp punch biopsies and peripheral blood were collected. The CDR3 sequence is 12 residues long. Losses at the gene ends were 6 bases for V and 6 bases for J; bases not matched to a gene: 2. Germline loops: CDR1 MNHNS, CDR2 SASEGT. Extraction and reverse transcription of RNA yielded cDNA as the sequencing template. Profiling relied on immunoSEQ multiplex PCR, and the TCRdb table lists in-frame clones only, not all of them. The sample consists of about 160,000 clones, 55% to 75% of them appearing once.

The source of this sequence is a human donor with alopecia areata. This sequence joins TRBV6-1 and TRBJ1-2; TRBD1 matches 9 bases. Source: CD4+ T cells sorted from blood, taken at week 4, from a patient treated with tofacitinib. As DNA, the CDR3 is TGTGCCAGCAGACGGACAGGGGATGGCTACACCTTC. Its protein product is CASRRTGDGYTF.